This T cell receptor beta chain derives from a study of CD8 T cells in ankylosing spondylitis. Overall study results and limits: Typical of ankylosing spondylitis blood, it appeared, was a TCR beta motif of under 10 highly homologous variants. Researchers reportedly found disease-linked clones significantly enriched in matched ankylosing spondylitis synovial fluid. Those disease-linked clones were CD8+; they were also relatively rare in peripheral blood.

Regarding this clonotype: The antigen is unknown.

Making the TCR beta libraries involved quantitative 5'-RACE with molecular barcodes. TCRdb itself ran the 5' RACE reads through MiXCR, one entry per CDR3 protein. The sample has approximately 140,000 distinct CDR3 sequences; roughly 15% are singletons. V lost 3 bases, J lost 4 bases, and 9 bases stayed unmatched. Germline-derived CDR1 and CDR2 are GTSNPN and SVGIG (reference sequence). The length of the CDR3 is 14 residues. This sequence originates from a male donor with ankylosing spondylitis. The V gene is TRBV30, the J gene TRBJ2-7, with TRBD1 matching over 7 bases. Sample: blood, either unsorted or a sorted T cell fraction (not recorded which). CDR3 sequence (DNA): TGTGCCTGGAGCCCCGCAGGGGGATCGTACGAGCAGTACTTC. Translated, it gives CAWSPAGGSYEQYF. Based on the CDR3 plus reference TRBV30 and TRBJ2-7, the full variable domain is SQTIHQWPATLVQPVGSPLSLECTVEGTSNPNLYWYRQAAGRGLQLLFYSVGIGQISSEVPQNLSASRPQDRQFILSSKKLLLSDSGFYLCAWSPAGGSYEQYFGPGTRLTVT.